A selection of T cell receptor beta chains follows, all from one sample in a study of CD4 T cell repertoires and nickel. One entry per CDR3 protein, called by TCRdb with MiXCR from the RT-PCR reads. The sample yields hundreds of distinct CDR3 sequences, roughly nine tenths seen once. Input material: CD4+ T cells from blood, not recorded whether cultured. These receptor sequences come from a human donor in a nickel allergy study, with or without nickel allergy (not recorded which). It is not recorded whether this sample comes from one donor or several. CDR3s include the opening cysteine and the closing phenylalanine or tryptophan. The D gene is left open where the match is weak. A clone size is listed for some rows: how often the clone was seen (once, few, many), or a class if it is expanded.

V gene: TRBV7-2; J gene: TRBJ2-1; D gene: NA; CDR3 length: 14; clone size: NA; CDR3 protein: CASSSIIRGNEQFF; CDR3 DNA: TGTGCCAGCAGCTCCATTATCCGAGGCAATGAGCAGTTCTTC
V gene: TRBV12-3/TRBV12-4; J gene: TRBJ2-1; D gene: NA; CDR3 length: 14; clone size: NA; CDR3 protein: CASSRGALYNEQFF; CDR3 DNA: TGTGCCAGCAGTCGGGGGGCTCTATACAATGAGCAGTTCTTC
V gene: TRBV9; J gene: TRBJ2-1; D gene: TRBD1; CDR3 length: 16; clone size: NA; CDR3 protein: CASSVGAGGGYNEQFF; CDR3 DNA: TGTGCCAGCAGCGTAGGGGCAGGGGGCGGCTACAATGAGCAGTTCTTC
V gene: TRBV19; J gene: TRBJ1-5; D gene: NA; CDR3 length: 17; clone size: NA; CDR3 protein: CASSIDRARETNQPQHF; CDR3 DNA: TGTGCCAGTAGTATAGATCGGGCCAGGGAGACAAATCAGCCCCAGCATTTT
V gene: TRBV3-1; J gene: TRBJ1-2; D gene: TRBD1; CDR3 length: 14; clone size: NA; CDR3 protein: CASSQENRGPGYTF; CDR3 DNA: TGTGCCAGCAGCCAAGAAAACAGGGGACCAGGCTACACCTTC
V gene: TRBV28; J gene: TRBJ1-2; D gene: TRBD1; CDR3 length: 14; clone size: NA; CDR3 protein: CASRDRVPTLGYTF; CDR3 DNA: TGTGCCAGCAGGGACAGGGTTCCCACCCTGGGCTACACCTTC
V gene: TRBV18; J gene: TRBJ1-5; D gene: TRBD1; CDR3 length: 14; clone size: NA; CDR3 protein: CASSPGQGVQPQHF; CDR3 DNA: TGTGCCAGCTCACCGGGACAGGGCGTTCAGCCCCAGCATTTT
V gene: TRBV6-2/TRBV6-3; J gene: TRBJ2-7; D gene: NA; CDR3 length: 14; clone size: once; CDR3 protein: CARGGRTGKNEQYF; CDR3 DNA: TGTGCCCGCGGGGGCCGGACAGGGAAAAACGAGCAGTACTTC
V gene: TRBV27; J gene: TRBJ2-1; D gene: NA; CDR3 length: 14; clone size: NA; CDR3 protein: CASSALRGLNEQFF; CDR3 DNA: TGTGCCAGCAGTGCCCTCCGGGGGCTCAATGAGCAGTTCTTC
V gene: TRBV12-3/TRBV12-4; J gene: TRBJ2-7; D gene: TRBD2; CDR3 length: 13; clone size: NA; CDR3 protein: CASSPSGDYEQYF; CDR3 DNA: TGTGCCAGCAGCCCTAGCGGGGACTACGAGCAGTACTTC
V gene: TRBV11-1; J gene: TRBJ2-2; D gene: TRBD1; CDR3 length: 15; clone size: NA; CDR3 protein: CASRGTGMNTGELFF; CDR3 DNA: TGTGCCAGTAGGGGGACAGGGATGAACACCGGGGAGCTGTTTTTT
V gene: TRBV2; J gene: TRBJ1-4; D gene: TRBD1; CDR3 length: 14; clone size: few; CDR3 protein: CASREGQENEKLFF; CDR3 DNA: TGTGCCAGCAGAGAGGGACAGGAAAATGAAAAACTGTTTTTT
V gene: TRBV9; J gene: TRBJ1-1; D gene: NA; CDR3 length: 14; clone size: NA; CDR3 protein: CASSVRSSNTEAFF; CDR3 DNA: TGTGCCAGCAGCGTACGGAGCTCGAACACTGAAGCTTTCTTT
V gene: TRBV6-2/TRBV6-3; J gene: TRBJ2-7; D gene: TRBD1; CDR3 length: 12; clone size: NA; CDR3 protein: CASTRQGTEQYF; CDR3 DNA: TGTGCCAGCACCAGACAGGGGACCGAGCAGTACTTC
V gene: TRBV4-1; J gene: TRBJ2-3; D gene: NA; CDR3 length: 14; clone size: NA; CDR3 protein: CASSQHPVSDTQYF; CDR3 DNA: TGCGCCAGCAGCCAACACCCGGTGAGCGATACGCAGTATTTT
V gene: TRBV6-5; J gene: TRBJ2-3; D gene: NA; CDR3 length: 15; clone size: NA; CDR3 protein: CASSDGQRLTDTQYF; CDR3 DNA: TGTGCCAGCAGTGACGGACAGCGGCTCACAGATACGCAGTATTTT